This record concerns one T cell receptor (beta chain) sequence. The germline gives CDR1 SGHVS, CDR2 FNYEAQ. This CDR3 spans 13 amino acids. The germline V and J ends were trimmed by 4 bases and 6 bases, with 12 bases remaining between them. Using immunoSEQ multiplex PCR, the repertoire was profiled, and TCRdb retains in-frame clones only, with some absent. The sample includes around 2.1 million clones, approximately 94% of them seen just once. These data are taken from a study of shared clonotypes between healthy human individuals. The chain recombines TRBV7-6 with TRBJ1-1; no reliable D call. Sequencing input: naive CD4+ T cells sorted from blood. Subset described: CD45RA+ positively selected. This clonotype originated in a man between 18 and 35 years old in good health. DNA of the CDR3: TGTGCCAGCAGCTCACAGACAAATTCTGAAGCTTTCTTT. This encodes CASSSQTNSEAFF.